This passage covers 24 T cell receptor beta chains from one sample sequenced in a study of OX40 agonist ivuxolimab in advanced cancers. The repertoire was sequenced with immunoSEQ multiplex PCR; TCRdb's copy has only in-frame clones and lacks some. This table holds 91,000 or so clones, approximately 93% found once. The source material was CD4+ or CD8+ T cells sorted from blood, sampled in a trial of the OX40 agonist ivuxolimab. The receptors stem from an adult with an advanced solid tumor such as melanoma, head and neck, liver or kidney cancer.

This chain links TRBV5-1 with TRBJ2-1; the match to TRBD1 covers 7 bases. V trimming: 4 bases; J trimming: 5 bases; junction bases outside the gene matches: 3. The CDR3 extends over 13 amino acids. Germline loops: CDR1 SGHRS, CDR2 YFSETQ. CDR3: CASSPQGNNEQFF. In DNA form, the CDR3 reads TGCGCCAGCAGCCCACAGGGGAACAATGAGCAGTTCTTC.

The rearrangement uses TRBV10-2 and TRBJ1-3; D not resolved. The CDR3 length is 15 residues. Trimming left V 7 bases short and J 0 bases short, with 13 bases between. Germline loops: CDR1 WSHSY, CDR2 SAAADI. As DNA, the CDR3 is TGCGCCAGCAAAAGTGAAGGGCTCTCTGGAAACACCATATATTTT. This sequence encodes CASKSEGLSGNTIYF.

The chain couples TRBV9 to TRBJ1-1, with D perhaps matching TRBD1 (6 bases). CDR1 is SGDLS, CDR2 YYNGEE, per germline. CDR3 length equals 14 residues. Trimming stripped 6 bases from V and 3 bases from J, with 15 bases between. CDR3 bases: TGTGCCAGCAACAAACAGGGAGAGGACACTGAAGCTTTCTTT. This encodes CASNKQGEDTEAFF.

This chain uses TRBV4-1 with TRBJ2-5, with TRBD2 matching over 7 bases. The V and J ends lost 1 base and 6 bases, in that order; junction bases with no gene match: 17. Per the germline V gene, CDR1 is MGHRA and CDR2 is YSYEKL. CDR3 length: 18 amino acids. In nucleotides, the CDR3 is TGCGCCAGCAGCCAAGCCCGAACGGGAGCGGGGACGGAGAAGACCCAGTACTTC. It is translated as CASSQARTGAGTEKTQYF.

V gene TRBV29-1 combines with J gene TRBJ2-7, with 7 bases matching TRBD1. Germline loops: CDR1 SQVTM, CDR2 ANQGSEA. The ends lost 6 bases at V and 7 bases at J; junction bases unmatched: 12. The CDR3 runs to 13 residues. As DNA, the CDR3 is TGCAGCGTGGTATACAGGGGTTATAGGGAGCAGTACTTC. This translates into CSVVYRGYREQYF.

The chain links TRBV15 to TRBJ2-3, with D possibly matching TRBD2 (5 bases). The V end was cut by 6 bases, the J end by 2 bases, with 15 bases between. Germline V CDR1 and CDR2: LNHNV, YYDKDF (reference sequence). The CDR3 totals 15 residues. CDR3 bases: TGTGCCACCAGAGTGTTCAGCGGACCCACAGATACGCAGTATTTT. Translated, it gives CATRVFSGPTDTQYF.

CDR3: CASSPGLENEQFF. CDR3 sequence (DNA): TGTGCCAGCTCACCGGGACTAGAGAATGAGCAGTTCTTC. This chain connects TRBV18 to TRBJ2-1; TRBD2 matches at 8 bases. The CDR3 extends over 13 amino acids. CDR1 is KGHSH, CDR2 LQKENI, per germline. J lost 7 bases, V lost 3 bases, and 2 bases had no gene match. Full variable domain (remainder filled in from reference TRBV18 and TRBJ2-1): NAGVMQNPRHLVRRRGQEARLRCSPMKGHSHVYWYRQLPEEGLKFMVYLQKENIIDESGMPKERFSAEFPKEGPSILRIQQVVRGDSAAYFCASSPGLENEQFFGPGTRLTVL.

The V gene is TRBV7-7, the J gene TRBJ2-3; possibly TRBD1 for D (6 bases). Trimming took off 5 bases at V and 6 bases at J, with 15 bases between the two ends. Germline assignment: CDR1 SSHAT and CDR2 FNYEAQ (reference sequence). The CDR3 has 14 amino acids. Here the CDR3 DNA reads TGTGCCAGCAGCCCCGCACCCACAGGGGATACGCAGTATTTT. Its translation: CASSPAPTGDTQYF.

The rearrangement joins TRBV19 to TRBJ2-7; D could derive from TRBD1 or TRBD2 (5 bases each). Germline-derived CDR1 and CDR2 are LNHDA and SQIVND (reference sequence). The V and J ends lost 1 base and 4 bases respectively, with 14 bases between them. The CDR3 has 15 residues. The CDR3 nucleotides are TGTGCCAGTAGTATAGCTGGGAACGGGGCTTACGAGCAGTACTTC. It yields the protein CASSIAGNGAYEQYF.

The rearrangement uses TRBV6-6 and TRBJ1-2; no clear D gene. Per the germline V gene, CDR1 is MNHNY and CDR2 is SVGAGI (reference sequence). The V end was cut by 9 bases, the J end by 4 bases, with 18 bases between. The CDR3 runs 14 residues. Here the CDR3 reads CARRYRSGFYGYTF. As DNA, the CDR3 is TGTGCCAGACGCTATCGGTCGGGGTTCTATGGCTACACCTTC.

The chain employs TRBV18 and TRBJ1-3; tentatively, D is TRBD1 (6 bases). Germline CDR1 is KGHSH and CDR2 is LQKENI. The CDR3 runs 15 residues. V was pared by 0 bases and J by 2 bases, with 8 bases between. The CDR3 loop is CASSPPTGTGNTIYF. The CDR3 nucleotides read TGTGCCAGCTCACCACCGACAGGAACTGGAAACACCATATATTTT.

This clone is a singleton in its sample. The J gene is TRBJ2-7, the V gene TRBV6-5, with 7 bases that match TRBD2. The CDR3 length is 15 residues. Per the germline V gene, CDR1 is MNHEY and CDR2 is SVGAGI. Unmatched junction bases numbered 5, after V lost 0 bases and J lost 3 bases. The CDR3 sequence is CASSYSGVAGYEQYF. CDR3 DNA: TGTGCCAGCAGTTACTCGGGGGTAGCGGGCTACGAGCAGTACTTC.

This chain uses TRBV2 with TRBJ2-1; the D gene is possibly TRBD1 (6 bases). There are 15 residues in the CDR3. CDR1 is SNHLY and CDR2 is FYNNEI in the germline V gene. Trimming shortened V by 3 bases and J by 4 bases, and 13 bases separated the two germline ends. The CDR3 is CASSDYGGQYNEQFF. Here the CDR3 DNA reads TGTGCCAGCAGTGATTATGGGGGACAATACAATGAGCAGTTCTTC.

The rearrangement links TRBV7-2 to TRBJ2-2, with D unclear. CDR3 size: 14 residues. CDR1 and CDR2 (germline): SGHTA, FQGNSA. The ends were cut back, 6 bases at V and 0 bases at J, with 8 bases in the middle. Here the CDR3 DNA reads TGTGCCAGCAGACGCTCAACGAACACCGGGGAGCTGTTTTTT. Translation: CASRRSTNTGELFF.

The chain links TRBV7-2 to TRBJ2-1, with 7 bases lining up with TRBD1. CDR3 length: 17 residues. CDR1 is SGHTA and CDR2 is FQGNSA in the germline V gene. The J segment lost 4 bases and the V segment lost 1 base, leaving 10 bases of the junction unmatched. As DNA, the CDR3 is TGTGCCAGCAGCTTAGTTGCGCGGACAGGAGTTTACAATGAGCAGTTCTTC. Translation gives CASSLVARTGVYNEQFF. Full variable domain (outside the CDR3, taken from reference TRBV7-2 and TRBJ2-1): GAGVSQSPSNKVTEKGKDVELRCDPISGHTALYWYRQSLGQGLEFLIYFQGNSAPDKSGLPSDRFSAERTGGSVSTLTIQRTQQEDSAVYLCASSLVARTGVYNEQFFGPGTRLTVL.

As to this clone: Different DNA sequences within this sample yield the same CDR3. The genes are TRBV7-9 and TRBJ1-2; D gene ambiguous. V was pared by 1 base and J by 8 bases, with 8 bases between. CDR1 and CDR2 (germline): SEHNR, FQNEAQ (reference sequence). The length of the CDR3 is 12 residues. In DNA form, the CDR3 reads TGTGCCAGCAGCTTAGGGGTAGGGGGCTACACCTTC. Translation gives CASSLGVGGYTF.

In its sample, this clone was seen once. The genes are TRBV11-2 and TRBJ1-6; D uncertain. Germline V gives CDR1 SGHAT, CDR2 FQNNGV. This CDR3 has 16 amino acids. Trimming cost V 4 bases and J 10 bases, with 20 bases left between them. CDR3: CASSSVSRSTISPLHF. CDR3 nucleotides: TGTGCCAGCAGCTCTGTCTCGCGGAGTACTATCTCACCCCTCCACTTT.

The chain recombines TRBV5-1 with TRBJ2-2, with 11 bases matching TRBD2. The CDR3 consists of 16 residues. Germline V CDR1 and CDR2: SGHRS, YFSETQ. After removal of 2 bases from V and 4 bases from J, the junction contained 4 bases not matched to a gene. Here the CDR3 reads CASSFITSGSTGELFF. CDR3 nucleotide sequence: TGCGCCAGCAGCTTTATAACTAGCGGGAGCACCGGGGAGCTGTTTTTT.

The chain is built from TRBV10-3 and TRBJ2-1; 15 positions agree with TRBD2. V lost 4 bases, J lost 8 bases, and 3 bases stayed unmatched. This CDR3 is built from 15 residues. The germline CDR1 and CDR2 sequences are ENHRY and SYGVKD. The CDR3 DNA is TGTGCCATCAGTGGGACTAGCGGGGGGGGCGATGAGCAGTTCTTC. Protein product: CAISGTSGGGDEQFF.

CDR3 amino acids: CASSLAWQQGSGNTIYF. CDR3 bases: TGCGCCAGCAGCTTGGCCTGGCAACAGGGTAGTGGAAACACCATATATTTT. The chain links TRBV5-1 to TRBJ1-3, with a weak D call TRBD1 (6 bases). The CDR3 runs 17 residues. Germline-derived CDR1 and CDR2 are SGHRS and YFSETQ. V was pared by 0 bases and J by 3 bases, with 16 bases between.

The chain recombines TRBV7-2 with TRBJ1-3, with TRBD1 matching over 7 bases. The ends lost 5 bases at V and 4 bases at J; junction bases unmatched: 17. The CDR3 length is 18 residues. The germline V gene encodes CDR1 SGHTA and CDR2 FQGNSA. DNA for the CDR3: TGTGCCAGCAGCCTCAACCTGGGACAGAGAAAAGCCGGAAACACCATATATTTT. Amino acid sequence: CASSLNLGQRKAGNTIYF.

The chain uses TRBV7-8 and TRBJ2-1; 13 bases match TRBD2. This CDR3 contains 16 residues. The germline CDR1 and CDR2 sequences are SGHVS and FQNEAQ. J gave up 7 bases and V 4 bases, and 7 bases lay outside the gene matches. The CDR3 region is CASSSGTSGTRNEQFF. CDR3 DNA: TGTGCCAGCAGCTCCGGGACTAGCGGGACCCGAAATGAGCAGTTCTTC.

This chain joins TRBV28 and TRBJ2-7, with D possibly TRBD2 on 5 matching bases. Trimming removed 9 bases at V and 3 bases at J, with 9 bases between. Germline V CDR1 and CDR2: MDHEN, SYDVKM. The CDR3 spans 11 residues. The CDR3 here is CASRGLYEQYF. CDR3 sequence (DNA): TGTGCCAGTCGGGGTCTCTACGAGCAGTACTTC.

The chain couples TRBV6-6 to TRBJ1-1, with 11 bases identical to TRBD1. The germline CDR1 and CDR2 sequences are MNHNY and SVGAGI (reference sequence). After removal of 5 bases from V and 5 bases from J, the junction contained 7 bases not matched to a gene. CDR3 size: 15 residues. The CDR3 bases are TGTGCCAGCAGTCGGACAGGGGGCGTGGGGACTGAAGCTTTCTTT. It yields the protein CASSRTGGVGTEAFF.